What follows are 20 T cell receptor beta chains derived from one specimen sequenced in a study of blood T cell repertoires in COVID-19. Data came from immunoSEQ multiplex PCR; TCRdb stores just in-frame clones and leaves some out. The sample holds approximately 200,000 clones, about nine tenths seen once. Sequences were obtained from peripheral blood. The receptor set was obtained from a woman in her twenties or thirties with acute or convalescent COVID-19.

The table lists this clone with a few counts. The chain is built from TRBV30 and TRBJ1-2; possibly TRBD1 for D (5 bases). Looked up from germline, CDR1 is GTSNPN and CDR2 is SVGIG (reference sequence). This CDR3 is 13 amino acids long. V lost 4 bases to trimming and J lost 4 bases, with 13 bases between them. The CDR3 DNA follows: TGTGCCTGGAATCAGGGCCGCGGCTATGGCTACACCTTC. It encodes CAWNQGRGYGYTF.

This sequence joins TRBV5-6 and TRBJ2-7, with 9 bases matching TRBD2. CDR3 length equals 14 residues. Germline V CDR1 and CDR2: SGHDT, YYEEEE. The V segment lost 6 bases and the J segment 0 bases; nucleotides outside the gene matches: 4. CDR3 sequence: CASTLAGPSYEQYF. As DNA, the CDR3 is TGTGCCAGCACCCTAGCGGGACCCTCCTACGAGCAGTACTTC. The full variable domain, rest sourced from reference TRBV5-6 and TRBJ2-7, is DAGVTQSPTHLIKTRGQQVTLRCSPKSGHDTVSWYQQALGQGPQFIFQYYEEEERQRGNFPDRFSGHQFPNYSSELNVNALLLGDSALYLCASTLAGPSYEQYFGPGTRLTVT.

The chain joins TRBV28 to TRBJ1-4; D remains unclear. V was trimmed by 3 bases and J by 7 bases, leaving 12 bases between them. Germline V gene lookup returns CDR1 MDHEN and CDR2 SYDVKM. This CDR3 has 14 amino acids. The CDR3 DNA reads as TGTGCCAGCAGTTTGGGGTTCGGGGTTGAAAAACTGTTTTTT. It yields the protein CASSLGFGVEKLFF.

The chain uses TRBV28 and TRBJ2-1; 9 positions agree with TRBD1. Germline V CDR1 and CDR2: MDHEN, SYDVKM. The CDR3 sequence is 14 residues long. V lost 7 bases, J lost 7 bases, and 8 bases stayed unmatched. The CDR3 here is CASTEQGAWNEQFF. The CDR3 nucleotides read TGTGCCAGCACGGAACAGGGGGCGTGGAATGAGCAGTTCTTC.

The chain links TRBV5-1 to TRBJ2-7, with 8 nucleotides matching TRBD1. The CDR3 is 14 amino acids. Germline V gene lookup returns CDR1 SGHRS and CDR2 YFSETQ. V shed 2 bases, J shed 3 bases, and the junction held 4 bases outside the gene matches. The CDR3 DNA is TGCGCCAGCAGCTTAGACAGGGGAGTCTACGAGCAGTACTTC. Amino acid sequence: CASSLDRGVYEQYF.

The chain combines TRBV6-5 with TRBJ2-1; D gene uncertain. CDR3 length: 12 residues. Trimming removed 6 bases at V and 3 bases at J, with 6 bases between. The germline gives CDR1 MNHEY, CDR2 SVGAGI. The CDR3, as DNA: TGTGCCAGCAGGCCCGGCTACAATGAGCAGTTCTTC. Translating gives CASRPGYNEQFF.

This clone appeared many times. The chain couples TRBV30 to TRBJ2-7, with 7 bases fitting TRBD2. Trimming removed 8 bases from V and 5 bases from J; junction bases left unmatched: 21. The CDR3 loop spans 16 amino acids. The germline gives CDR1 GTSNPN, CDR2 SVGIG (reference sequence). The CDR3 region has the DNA TGTGCCGCCTGGGAAATACTAGGACTAGGATATGACGAGCAGTACTTC. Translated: CAAWEILGLGYDEQYF.

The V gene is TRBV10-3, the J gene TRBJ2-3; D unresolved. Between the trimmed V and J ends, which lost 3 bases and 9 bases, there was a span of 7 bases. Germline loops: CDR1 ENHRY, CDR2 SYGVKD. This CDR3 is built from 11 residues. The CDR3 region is CAISDYITQYF. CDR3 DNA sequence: TGTGCCATCAGTGATTACATCACGCAGTATTTT.

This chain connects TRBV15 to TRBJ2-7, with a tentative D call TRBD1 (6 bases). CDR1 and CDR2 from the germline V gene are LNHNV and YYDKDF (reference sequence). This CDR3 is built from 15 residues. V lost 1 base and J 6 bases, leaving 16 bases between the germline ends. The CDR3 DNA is TGTGCCACCAGCAGAGGGGGGCGGAACATGGGCGAGCAGTACTTC. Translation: CATSRGGRNMGEQYF.

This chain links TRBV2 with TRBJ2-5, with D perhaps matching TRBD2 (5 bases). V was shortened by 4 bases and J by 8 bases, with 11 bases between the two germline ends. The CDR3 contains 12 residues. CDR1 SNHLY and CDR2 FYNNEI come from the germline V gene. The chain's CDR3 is CASSVPPGTQYF. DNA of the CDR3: TGTGCCAGCAGTGTCCCCCCGGGAACCCAGTACTTC.

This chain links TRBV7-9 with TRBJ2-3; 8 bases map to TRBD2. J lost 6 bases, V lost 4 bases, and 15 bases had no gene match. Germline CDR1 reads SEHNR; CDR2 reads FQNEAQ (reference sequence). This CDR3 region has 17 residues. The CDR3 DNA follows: TGTGCCAGCAGCTCAAGATTTAGCGGGGCCTCGAGGGATACGCAGTATTTT. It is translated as CASSSRFSGASRDTQYF. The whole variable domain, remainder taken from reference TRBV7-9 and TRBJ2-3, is DTGVSQNPRHKITKRGQNVTFRCDPISEHNRLYWYRQTLGQGPEFLTYFQNEAQLEKSRLLSDRFSAERPKGSFSTLEIQRTEQGDSAMYLCASSSRFSGASRDTQYFGPGTRLTVL.

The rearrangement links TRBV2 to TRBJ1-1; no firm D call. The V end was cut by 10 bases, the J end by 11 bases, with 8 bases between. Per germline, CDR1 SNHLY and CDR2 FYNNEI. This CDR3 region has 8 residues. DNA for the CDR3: TGTGCCACCACGGGGGCTTTCTTT. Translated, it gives CATTGAFF.

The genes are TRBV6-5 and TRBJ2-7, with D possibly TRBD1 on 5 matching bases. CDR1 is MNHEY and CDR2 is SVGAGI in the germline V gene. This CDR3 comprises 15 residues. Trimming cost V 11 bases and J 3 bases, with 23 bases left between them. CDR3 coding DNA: TGTGCCGCCAGATCCACAGGTTTCCCCAGCTACGAGCAGTACTTC. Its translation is CAARSTGFPSYEQYF.

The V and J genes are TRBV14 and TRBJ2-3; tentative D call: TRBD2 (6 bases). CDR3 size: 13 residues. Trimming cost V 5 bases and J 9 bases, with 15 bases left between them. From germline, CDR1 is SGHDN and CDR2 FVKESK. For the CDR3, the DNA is TGTGCCAGCAGCTTTTTTTTGCGGGAAACGCAGTATTTT. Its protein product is CASSFFLRETQYF.

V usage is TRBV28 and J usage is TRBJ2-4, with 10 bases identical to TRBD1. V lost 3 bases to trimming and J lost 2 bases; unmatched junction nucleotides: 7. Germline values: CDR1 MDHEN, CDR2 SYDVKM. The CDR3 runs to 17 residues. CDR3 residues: CASSLPDRGLSKNIQYF. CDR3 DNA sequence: TGTGCCAGCAGTTTGCCTGACAGGGGGCTATCCAAAAACATTCAGTACTTC.

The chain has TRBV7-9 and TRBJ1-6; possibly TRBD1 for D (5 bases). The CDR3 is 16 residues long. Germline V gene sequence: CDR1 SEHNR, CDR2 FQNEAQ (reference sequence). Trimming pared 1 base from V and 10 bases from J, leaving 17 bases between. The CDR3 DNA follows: TGTGCCAGCAGCTTAGATGATCTCAGGGTGGGATCACCCCTCCACTTT. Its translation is CASSLDDLRVGSPLHF.

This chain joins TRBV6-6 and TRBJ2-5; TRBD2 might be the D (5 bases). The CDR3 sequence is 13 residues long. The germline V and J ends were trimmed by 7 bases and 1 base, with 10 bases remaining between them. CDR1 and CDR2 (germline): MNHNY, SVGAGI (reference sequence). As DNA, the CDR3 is TGTGCCAGCAAACCAGCGGCCCAAGAGACCCAGTACTTC. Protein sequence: CASKPAAQETQYF.

The DNA of the CDR3 is TGTGCCTGGAGTAGCACTTCGGACAAGCAGTTCTTC. This codes for CAWSSTSDKQFF. The chain links TRBV30 to TRBJ2-1; D is possibly TRBD1 (5 bases). Between the trimmed V and J ends, which lost 2 bases and 11 bases, there was a span of 13 bases. This CDR3 comprises 12 residues. Per the germline V gene, CDR1 is GTSNPN and CDR2 is SVGIG (reference sequence).

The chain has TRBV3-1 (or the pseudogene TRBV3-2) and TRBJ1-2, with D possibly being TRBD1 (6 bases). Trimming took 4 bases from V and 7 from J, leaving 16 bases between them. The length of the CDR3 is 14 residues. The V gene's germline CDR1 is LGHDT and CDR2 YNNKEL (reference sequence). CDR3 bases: TGTGCCAGCAGCCGGGACACCCTCCAGGGTGGCTACACCTTC. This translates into CASSRDTLQGGYTF.

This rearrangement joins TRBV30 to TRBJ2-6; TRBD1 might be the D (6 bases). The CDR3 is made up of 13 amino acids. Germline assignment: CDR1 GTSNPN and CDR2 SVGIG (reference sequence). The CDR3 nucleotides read TGTGCTTCCGGGACAACTGGGGCCAACGTCCTGACTTTC. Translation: CASGTTGANVLTF.